This passage covers 3 T cell receptor beta chains from one sample sequenced in a study of shared clonotypes between healthy human individuals. Data came from immunoSEQ multiplex PCR; TCRdb stores just in-frame clones and leaves some out. This repertoire shows roughly 1.4 million clones, 98% found once; its top ten account for approximately 0.38%. The specimen was naive CD4+ T cells sorted from blood. Subset specified: CD45RA+ positively selected. The receptors stem from a man aged 25-45 years in good health.

This clone was picked up one time. The rearrangement links TRBV28 to TRBJ2-7; 8 bases map to TRBD1. The CDR3 extends over 15 amino acids. J was trimmed by 4 bases and V by 3 bases; bases with no gene match: 8. Germline-derived CDR1 and CDR2 are MDHEN and SYDVKM. In DNA, the CDR3 is TGTGCCAGCAGTTTTCGACAGGGGAATAGGTACGAGCAGTACTTC. Protein: CASSFRQGNRYEQYF. Together with reference TRBV28 and TRBJ2-7, the CDR3 gives the full variable domain: DVKVTQSSRYLVKRTGEKVFLECVQDMDHENMFWYRQDPGLGLRLIYFSYDVKMKEKGDIPEGYSVSREKKERFSLILESASTNQTSMYLCASSFRQGNRYEQYFGPGTRLTVT.

J is TRBJ2-7 and V is TRBV5-1, with TRBD1 matching 7 bases. Germline V gene data show CDR1 as SGHRS and CDR2 as YFSETQ. J gave up 2 bases and V 4 bases, and 9 bases lay outside the gene matches. This CDR3 is built from 15 residues. Here the CDR3 DNA reads TGCGCCAGCAGCAGGGGACAGCAAGGCACCTACGAGCAGTACTTC. Translated: CASSRGQQGTYEQYF.

V and J are TRBV28 and TRBJ1-2; 7 nucleotides match TRBD1. CDR1 MDHEN and CDR2 SYDVKM come from the germline V gene. Losses at the gene ends were 4 bases for V and 4 bases for J; bases not matched to a gene: 9. The CDR3 sequence is 15 residues long. Here the CDR3 DNA reads TGTGCCAGCAGTTCGTATGACAGGGAGTCCTATGGCTACACCTTC. It specifies CASSSYDRESYGYTF.